The T cell receptor beta chain under discussion was sequenced for a study of T cells in localized non-small cell lung cancer (dated by TCRdb to 2018 to 2020). Regarding the complete study: T cell repertoires of 200 to 250 early-stage NSCLC patients were analyzed, with tumors being compared against uninvolved tumor-adjacent lungs. NSCLC patients had a mean age of roughly 66 years, and 129 were male and around 99 female. The cohort consisted of around 250 treatment-naive NSCLC patients whose localized lung tumors had been resected.

TCR beta CDR3 regions were sequenced from DNA using the immunoSEQ Assay. In the source study's methods: T cell density was computed as TCR beta template counts normalized to usable DNA estimated by amplifying housekeeping genes. Richness was estimated using the preseqR package, with extrapolation to 400,000 templates for PBMC samples and to 120,000 templates for tissue samples. Clonality was calculated as one minus Pielou's evenness. Tissue-enriched TCRs were identified by differential abundance testing using productive amino-acid clonotypes, minimum total count 5 and alpha 0.1. The Jaccard Index and the Morisita Overlap Index were used to quantify repertoire overlap between compartments. GLIPH grouped TCR beta CDR3s together with public tetramer-defined viral CDR3s, and a viral motif had to include at least three viral sequences and show V-gene enrichment. The immuneACCESS repertoire file appears here via TCRdb, limited to in-frame rearrangements. These files lack a portion of the clones; in checked studies, under half of the deficit traces to unresolved V genes, and the cause of the others is not known. V, J and clone size reflect that table, while D and trimming were determined from the DNA. Across this sample there are about 35,000 clones, with about nine tenths seen only once. Roughly 4.5% of the sample rests with the top ten.

V is reduced by 3 bases and J by 4 bases, leaving a spacing of 18 bases between them. The cysteine opens and the phenylalanine closes a CDR3 of 16 amino acids. Only the CDR3 portion is preserved as DNA: 48 bases, with reading frame beginning at the first base. CDR1 and CDR2, per the germline V gene, are MNHNS and SASEGT. General findings and caveats noted by the study authors: Of the top 100 tumor clones, a median of roughly 57 were detected in paired uninvolved adjacent lung; approximately 28 were also among that lung's top 100. Higher blood T cell density associated with longer overall survival, while higher adjacent-lung clonality associated with shorter survival. Uninvolved tumor-adjacent lung showed the highest T cell clonality, higher than tumor, which suggests more focused antigenic responses in the adjacent lung. Multi-region tumor sequencing was not performed, so intratumor heterogeneity could not be excluded. Since the design was exploratory, TCR variables were selected using unadjusted p-values with no false-discovery rate correction.

At diagnosis, peripheral blood, uninvolved tumor-adjacent lung and tumor were collected and stored as a combination of fresh-frozen and FFPE material. Blood samples were analyzed as peripheral blood mononuclear cells for TCR repertoire profiling. Comment on this clone: The antigen it binds to is not known. Per-base quality was not reported, and no clone a single base away is much larger than it.

The TCR originated in a man aged 40 to 70 with stage I lung adenocarcinoma. The specimen was peripheral blood, collected before any cancer treatment. The chain couples TRBV6-1 to TRBJ1-1; no D segment can be confidently identified. Here is the DNA: TGTGCCAGCAGTGAGTGGCGGTCTCCACATCCCACTGAAGCTTTCTTT. Translated, it reads CASSEWRSPHPTEAFF.